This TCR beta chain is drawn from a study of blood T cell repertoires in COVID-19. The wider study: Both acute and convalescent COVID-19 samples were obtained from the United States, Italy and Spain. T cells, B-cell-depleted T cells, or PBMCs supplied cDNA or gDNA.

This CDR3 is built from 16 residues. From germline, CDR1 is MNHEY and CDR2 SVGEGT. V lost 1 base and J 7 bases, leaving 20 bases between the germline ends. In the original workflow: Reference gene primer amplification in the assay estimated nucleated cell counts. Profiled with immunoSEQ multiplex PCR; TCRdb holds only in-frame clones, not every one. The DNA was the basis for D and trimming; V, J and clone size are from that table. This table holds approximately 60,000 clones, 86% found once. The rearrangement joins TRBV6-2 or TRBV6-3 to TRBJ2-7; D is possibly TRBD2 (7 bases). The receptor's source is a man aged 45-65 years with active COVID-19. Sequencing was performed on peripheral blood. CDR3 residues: CASSYLPSSGTFEQYF. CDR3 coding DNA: TGTGCCAGCAGTTACTTACCCTCCAGCGGGACATTTGAGCAGTACTTC.